Below are 4 T cell receptor beta chains sequenced from a single sample in a study of beta chain features in type 1 diabetes. Study-wide points: In every one of the four CD4+ subsets, TCRB CDR3s were moderately but significantly shorter in Type 1 diabetes patients.

No antigen is known for these receptors. The investigators reverse transcribed all of the isolated RNA, so they sequenced expressed TCRB transcripts. TCRdb keeps only in-frame clones here, not all; method: immunoSEQ multiplex PCR. Of approximately 600,000 clones in the sample, around 12% were seen once. Sequenced sample: naive CD4+ T cells from blood. These receptors all come from a man aged 30 to 45 with type 1 diabetes.

V is TRBV11-2 and J is TRBJ2-5; TRBD1 matches 8 bases. The CDR3 covers 15 residues. Per germline, CDR1 SGHAT and CDR2 FQNNGV. V trimming: 5 bases; J trimming: 2 bases; junction bases outside the gene matches: 7. The CDR3 region is CASSHPGQGQETQYF. The CDR3 bases are TGTGCCAGCAGCCACCCTGGACAGGGACAAGAGACCCAGTACTTC.

This clone has a handful of counts. The chain employs TRBV19 and TRBJ1-3; D unresolved. CDR3 length: 13 residues. CDR1 and CDR2 (germline): LNHDA, SQIVND (reference sequence). Trimming took off 11 bases at V and 2 bases at J, with 13 bases between the two ends. This CDR3 reads CAAQELAGNTIYF. The CDR3 DNA follows: TGTGCCGCTCAGGAGCTGGCTGGAAACACCATATATTTT.

This clone was observed a handful of times. The chain combines TRBV21-1 with TRBJ2-7. TRBV21-1 is a listed pseudogene. The CDR3 runs to 13 residues. The CDR3 nucleotides read TGTGCCAGCAGCACCCGTCGGGGACACGAGCAGTACTTC. Its protein is CASSTRRGHEQYF.

In this sample, this clone turned up a few times. V is TRBV4-1 and J is TRBJ2-7; 7 nucleotides match TRBD1. V gave up 2 bases and J gave up 4 bases; unmatched junction bases: 8. The germline gives CDR1 MGHRA, CDR2 YSYEKL. The CDR3 is made up of 15 amino acids. CDR3 sequence (DNA): TGCGCCAGCAGCCAATCATCCGGGACAGAATACGAGCAGTACTTC. It translates to CASSQSSGTEYEQYF.